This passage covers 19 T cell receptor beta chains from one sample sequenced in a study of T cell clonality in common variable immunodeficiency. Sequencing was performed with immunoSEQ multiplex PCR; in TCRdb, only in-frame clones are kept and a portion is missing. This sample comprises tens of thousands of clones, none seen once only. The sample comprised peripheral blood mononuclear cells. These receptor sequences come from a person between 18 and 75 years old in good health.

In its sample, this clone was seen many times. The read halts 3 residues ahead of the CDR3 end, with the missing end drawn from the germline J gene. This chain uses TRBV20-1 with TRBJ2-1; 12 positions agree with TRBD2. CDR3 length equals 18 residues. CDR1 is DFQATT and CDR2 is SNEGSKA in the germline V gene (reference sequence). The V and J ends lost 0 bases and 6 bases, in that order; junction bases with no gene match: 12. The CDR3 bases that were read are TGCAGTGCTAGAGAAAGGACTAGCGGGAACCCCTTTGTCAATGAG. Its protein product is CSARERTSGNPFVNE. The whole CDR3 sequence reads CSARERTSGNPFVNEQFF.

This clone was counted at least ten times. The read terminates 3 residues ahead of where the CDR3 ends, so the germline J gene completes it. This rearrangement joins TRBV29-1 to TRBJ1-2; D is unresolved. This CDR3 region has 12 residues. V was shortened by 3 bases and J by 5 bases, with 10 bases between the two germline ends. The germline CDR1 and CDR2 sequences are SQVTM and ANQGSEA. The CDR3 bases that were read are TGCAGCGTTGATAGAAGGGCTTATGGC. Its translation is CSVDRRAYG. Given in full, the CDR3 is CSVDRRAYGYTF.

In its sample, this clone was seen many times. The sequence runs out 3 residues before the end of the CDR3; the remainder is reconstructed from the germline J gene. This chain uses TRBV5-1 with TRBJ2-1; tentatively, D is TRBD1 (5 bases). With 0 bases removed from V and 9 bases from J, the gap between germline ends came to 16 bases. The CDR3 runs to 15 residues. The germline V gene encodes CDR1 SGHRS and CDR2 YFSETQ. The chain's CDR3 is CASSLEGRQSGEQFF. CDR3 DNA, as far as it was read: TGCGCCAGCAGCTTGGAAGGCCGACAGTCCGGTGAG.

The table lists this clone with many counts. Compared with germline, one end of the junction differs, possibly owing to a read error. The covered CDR3 bases are TGTGCTAGCAGCTTAGAGCCTCCGGGTGCAACTAATGAAAAA. Translating gives CASSLEPPGATNEK. The CDR3 in its entirety is CASSLEPPGATNEKLFF. This chain joins TRBV7-7 and TRBJ1-4; no firm D call. The read stops 3 residues short of the end of the CDR3; the missing end is completed from the germline J gene. The germline V gene has CDR1 SSHAT and CDR2 FNYEAQ (reference sequence). The CDR3 has 17 residues.

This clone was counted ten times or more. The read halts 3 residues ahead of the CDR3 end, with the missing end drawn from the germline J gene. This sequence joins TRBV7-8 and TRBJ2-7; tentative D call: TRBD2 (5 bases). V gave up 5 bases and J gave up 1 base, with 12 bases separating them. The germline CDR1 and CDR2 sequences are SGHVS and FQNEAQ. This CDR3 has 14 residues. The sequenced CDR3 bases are TGTGCCAGCAGCCTTAAACTAGATTCCTACGAG. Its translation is CASSLKLDSYE. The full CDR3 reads CASSLKLDSYEQYF.

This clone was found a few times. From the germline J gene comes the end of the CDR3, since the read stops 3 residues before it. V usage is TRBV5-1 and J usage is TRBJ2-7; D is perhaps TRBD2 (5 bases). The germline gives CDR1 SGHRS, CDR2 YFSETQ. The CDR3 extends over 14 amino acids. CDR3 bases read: TGCGCATCCCAAGTGGCGGGCAGCTCCTACGAG. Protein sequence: CASQVAGSSYE. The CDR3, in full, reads CASQVAGSSYEQYF. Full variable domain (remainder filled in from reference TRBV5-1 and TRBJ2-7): KAGVTQTPRYLIKTRGQQVTLSCSPISGHRSVSWYQQTPGQGLQFLFEYFSETQRNKGNFPGRFSGRQFSNSRSEMNVSTLELGDSALYLCASQVAGSSYEQYFGPGTRLTVT.

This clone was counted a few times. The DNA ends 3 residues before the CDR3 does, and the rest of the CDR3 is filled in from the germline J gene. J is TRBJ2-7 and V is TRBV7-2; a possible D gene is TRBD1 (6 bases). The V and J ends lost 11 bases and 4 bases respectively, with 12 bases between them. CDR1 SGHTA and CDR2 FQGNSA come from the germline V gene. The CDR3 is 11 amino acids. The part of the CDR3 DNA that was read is TGTGCCGCAAATAGGGGGTACGAG. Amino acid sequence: CAANRGYE. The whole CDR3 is CAANRGYEQYF.

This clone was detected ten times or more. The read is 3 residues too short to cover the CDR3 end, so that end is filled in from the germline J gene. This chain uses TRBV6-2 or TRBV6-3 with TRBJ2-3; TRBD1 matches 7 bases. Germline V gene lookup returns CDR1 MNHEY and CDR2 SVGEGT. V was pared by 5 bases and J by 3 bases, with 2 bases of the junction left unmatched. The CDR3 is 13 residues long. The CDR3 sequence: CASSDRVTDTQYF. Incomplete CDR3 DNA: TGTGCCAGCAGTGACAGGGTAACAGATACG.

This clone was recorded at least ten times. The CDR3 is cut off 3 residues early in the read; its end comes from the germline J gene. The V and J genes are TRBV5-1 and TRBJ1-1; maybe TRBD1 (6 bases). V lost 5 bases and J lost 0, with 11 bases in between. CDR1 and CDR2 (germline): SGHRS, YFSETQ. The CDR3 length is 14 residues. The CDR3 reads CASRPQGMNTEAFF. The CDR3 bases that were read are TGCGCCAGCAGACCCCAGGGGATGAACACTGAA.

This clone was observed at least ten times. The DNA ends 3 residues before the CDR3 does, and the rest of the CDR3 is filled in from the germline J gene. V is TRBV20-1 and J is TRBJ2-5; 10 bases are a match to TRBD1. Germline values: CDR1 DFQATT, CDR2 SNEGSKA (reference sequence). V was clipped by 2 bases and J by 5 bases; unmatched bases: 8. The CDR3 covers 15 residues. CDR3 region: CSARRRDRGRETQYF. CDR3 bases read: TGCAGTGCTAGACGCCGGGACAGGGGAAGGGAGACC.

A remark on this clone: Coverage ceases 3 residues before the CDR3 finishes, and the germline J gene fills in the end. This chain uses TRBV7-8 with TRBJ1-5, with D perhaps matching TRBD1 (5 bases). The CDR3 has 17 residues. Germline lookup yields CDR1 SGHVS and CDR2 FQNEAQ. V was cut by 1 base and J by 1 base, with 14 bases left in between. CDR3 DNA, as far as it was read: TGTGCCAGCAGCTTAGAGGGGTTCCTGCGGAGCAATCAGCCC. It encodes CASSLEGFLRSNQP. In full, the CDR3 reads CASSLEGFLRSNQPQHF.

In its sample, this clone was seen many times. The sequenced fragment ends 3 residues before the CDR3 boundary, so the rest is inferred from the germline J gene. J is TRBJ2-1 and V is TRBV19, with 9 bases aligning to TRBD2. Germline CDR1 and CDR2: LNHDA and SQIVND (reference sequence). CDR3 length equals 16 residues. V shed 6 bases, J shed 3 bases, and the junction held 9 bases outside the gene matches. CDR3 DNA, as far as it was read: TGTGCCAGTAGACCCCCCGCTAGCGGGATCTACAATGAG. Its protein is CASRPPASGIYNE. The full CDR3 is CASRPPASGIYNEQFF.

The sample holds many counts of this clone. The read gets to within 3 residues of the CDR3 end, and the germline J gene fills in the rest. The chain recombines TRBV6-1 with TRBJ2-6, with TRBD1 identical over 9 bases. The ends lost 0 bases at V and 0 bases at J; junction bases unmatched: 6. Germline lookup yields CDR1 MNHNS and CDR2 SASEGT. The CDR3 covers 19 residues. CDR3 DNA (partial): TGTGCCAGCAGTGAAGCGTGGACAGGGGTCCTCTCTGGGGCCAACGTC. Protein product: CASSEAWTGVLSGANV. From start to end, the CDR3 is CASSEAWTGVLSGANVLTF.

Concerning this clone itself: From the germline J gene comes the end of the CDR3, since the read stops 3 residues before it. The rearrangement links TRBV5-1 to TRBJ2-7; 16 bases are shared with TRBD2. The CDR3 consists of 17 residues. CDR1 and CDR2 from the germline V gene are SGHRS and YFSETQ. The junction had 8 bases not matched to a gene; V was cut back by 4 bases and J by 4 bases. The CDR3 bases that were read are TGCGCCAGCAGCCATTCCGGGACTAGCGGGGGGGGATACGAG. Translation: CASSHSGTSGGGYE. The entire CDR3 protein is CASSHSGTSGGGYEQYF.

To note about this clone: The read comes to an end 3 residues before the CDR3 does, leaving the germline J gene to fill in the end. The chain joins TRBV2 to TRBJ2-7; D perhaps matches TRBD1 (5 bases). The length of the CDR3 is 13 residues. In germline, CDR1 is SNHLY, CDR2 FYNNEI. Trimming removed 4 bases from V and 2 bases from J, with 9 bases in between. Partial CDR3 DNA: TGTGCCAGCAGTGTAGGGGCTGCCTACGAG. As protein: CASSVGAAYE. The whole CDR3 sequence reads CASSVGAAYEQYF.

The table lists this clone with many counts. This CDR3 is CSASRGLAGVGETQYF. The sequenced part of the CDR3 DNA is TGCAGTGCTAGTAGGGGACTAGCGGGAGTTGGAGAGACG. This chain links TRBV20-1 with TRBJ2-3; 14 positions agree with TRBD2. With the read ending 3 residues before the CDR3 end, the germline J gene is used to fill in that end. Germline CDR1 reads DFQATT; CDR2 reads SNEGSKA (reference sequence). The CDR3 spans 16 residues.

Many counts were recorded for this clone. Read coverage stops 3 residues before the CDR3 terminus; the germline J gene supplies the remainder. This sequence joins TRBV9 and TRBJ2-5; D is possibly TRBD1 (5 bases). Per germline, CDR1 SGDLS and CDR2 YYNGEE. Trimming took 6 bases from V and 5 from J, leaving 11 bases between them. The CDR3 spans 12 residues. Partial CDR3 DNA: TGTGCCAGCAAAGGGGTTGGGGAGACC. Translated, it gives CASKGVGET. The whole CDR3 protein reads CASKGVGETQYF.

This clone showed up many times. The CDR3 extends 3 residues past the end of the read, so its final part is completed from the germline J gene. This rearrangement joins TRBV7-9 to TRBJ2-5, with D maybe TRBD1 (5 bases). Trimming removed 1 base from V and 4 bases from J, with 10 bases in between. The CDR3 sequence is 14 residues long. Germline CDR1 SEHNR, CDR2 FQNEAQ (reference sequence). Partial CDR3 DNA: TGTGCCAGCAGCTTAGAGGCAGGGCGAGAGACC. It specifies CASSLEAGRET. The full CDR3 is CASSLEAGRETQYF.

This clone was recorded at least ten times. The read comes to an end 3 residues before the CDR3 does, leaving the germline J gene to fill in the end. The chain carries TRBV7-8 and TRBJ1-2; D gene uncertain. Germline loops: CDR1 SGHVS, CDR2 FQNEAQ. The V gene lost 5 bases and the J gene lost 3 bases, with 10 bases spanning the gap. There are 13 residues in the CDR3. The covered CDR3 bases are TGTGCCAGCAGCCCTAGTTCGGACTATGGC. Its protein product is CASSPSSDYG. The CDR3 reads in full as CASSPSSDYGYTF.